This TCR beta chain derives from a study of CD8 T cells in ankylosing spondylitis. Study results and caveats: A motif of 7 to 9 highly homologous TCR beta variants was seen as apparently characteristic of ankylosing spondylitis blood. CD8+ disease-linked clones were present at relatively low frequencies in blood.

The germline gives CDR1 LNHNV, CDR2 YYDKDF (reference sequence). Trimming shortened V by 0 bases and J by 4 bases, and 7 bases separated the two germline ends. This CDR3 has 14 amino acids. TCR beta libraries were made by quantitative 5'-RACE with molecular barcodes. Each CDR3 protein is one row after TCRdb ran MiXCR on the 5' RACE reads. The table has 150,000 to 200,000 distinct CDR3 sequences, approximately 12% seen once. This clonotype has a count of ten or more. The antigen is not known. The TCR was taken from a female donor with ankylosing spondylitis or in good health (not recorded which). The chain has TRBV15 and TRBJ1-5, with D possibly TRBD1 on 5 matching bases. The sequenced sample was blood, either unsorted or a sorted T cell fraction (not recorded which). In DNA form, the CDR3 reads TGTGCCACCAGCAGAGATCGGGGGAATCAGCCCCAGCATTTT. Residues: CATSRDRGNQPQHF.